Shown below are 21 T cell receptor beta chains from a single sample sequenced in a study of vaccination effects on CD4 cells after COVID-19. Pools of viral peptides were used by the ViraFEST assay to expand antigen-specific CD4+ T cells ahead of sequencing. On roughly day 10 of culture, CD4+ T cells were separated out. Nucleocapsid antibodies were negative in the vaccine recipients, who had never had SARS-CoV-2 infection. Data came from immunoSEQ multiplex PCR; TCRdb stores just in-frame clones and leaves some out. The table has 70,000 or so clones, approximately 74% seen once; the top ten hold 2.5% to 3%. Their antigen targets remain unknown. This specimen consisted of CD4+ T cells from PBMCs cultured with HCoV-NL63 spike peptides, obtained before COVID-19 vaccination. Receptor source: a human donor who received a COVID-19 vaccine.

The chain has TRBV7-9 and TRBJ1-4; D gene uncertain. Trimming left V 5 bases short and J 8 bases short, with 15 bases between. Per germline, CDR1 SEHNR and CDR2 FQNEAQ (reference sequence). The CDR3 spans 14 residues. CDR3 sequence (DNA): TGTGCCAGCAGCGCAAACCCCGGGAAAGAAAAACTGTTTTTT. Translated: CASSANPGKEKLFF. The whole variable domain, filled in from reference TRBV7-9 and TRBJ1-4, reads DTGVSQNPRHKITKRGQNVTFRCDPISEHNRLYWYRQTLGQGPEFLTYFQNEAQLEKSRLLSDRFSAERPKGSFSTLEIQRTEQGDSAMYLCASSANPGKEKLFFGSGTQLSVL.

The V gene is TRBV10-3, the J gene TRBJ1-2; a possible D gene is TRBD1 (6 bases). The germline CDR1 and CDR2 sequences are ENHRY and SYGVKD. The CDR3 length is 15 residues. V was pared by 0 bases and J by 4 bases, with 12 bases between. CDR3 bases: TGTGCCATCAGTGAGTCGGGCAGGGGTATCTATGGCTACACCTTC. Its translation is CAISESGRGIYGYTF.

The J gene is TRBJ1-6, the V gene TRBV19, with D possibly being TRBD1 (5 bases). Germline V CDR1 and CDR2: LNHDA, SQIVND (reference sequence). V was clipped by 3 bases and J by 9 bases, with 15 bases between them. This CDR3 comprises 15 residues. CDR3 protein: CASSMPGVGSSPLHF. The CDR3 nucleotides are TGTGCCAGTAGTATGCCGGGGGTCGGGAGTTCACCCCTCCACTTT.

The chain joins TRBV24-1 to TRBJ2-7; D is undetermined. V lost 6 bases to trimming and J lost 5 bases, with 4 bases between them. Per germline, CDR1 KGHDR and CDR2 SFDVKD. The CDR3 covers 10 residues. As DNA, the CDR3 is TGTGCCACCAGTCCAAACGAGCAGTACGTC. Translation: CATSPNEQYV.

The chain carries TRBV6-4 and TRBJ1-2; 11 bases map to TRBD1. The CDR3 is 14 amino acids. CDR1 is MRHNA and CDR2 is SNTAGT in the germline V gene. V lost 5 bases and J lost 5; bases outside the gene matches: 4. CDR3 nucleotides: TGTGCCAGCAGTACCGGGACAGGGGGATATGGCTACACCTTC. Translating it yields CASSTGTGGYGYTF.

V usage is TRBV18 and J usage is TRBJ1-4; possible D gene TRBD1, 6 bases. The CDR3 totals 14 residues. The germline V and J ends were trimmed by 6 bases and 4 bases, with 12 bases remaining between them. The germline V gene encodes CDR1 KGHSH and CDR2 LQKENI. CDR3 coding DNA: TGTGCCAGCTCCCCTGACAGGAGTAATGAAAAACTGTTTTTT. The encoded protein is CASSPDRSNEKLFF.

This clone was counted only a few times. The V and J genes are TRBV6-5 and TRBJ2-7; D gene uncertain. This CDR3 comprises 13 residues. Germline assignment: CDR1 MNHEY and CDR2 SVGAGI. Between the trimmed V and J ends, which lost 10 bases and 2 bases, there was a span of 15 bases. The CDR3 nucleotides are TGTGCCACCCAAACCCACGGAACCTACGAGCAGTACGTC. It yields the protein CATQTHGTYEQYV.

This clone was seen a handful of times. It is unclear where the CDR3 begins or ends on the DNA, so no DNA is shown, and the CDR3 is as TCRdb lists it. CDR3 sequence reads: CASSRDLGTGGPIKNEQFF. The chain links TRBV4-3 to TRBJ2-1; TRBD2 is the table's D call and was not checked against the DNA. With termini counted, the CDR3 has 19 amino acids. The V gene's germline CDR1 is LGHNA and CDR2 YSLEER.

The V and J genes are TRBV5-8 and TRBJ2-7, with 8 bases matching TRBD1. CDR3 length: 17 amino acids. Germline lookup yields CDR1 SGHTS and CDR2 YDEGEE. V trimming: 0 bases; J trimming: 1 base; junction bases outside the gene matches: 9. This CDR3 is CASSLADLTGVSYEQYV. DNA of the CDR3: TGTGCCAGCAGCTTGGCCGACTTGACAGGGGTTTCCTACGAGCAGTACGTC.

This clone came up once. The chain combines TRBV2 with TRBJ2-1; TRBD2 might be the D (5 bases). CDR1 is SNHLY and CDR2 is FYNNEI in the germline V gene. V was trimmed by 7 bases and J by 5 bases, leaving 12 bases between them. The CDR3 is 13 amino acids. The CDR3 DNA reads TGTGCCAGCAACGCGGACTGGAACAATGAGCAGTTCTTC. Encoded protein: CASNADWNNEQFF.

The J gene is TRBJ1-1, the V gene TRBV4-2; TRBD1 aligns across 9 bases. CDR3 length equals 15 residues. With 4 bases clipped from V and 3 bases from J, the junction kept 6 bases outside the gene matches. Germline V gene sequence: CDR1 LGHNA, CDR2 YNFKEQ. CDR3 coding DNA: TGTGCCAGCAGCCGAGAGACAGGGGGATACACTGAAGCTTTCTTT. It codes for CASSRETGGYTEAFF.

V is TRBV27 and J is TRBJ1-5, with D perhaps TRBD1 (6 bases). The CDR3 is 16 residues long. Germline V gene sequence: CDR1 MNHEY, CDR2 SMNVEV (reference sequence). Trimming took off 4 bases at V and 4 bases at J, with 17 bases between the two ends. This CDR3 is CASSSYSGTPNQPQHF. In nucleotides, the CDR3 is TGTGCCAGCAGTTCCTATTCCGGGACACCTAATCAGCCCCAGCATTTT.

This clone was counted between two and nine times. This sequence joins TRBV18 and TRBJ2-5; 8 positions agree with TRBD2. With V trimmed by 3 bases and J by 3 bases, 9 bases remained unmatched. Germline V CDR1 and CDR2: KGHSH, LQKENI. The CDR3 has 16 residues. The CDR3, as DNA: TGTGCCAGCTCACCTATCGCGGGGGGCGTAAAAGAGACCCAGTACTTC. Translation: CASSPIAGGVKETQYF.

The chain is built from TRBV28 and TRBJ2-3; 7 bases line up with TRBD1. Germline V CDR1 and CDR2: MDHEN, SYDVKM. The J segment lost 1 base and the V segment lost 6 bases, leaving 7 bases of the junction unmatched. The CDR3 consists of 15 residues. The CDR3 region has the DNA TGTGCCAGCAGCGCAGGGGGATGGGGCACAGATACGCAGTATTTT. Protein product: CASSAGGWGTDTQYF.

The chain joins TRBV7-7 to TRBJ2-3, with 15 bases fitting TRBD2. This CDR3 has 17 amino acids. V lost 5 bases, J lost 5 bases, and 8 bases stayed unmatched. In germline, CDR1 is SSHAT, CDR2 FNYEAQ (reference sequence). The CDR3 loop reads CASSPGLAGGPEDTQYF. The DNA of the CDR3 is TGTGCCAGCAGCCCAGGACTAGCGGGGGGGCCGGAAGATACGCAGTATTTT.

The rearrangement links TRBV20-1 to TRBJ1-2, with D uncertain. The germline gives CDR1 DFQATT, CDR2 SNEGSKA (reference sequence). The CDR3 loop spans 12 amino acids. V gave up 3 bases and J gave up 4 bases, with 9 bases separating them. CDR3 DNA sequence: TGCAGTGCTAGTTACCCGAGCTATGGCTACACCTTC. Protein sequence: CSASYPSYGYTF.

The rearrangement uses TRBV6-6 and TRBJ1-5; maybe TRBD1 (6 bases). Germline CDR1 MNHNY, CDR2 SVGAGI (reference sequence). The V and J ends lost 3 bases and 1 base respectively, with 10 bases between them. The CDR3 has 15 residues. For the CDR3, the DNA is TGTGCCAGCAGTTATCAACAGGGAAGCAATCAGCCCCAGCATTTT. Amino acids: CASSYQQGSNQPQHF.

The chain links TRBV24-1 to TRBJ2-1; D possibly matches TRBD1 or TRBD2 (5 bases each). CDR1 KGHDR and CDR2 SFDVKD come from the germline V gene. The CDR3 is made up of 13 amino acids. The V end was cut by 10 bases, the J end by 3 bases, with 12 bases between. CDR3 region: CATRDGDYNEQFF. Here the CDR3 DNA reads TGTGCCACAAGGGACGGTGACTACAATGAGCAGTTCTTC.

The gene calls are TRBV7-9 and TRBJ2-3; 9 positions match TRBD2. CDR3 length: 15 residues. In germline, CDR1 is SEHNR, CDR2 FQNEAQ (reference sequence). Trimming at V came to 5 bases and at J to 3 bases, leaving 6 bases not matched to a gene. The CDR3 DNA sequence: TGTGCCAGCAGCCCTCGACTAGCGGAGACAGATACGCAGTATTTT. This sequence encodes CASSPRLAETDTQYF.

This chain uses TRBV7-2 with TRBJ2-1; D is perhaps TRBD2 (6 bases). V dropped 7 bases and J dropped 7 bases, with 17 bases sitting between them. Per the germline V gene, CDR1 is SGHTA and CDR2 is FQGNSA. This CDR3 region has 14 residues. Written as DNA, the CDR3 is TGTGCCAGCAACCCACGGGGACTTCCGAATGAGCAGTTCTTC. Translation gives CASNPRGLPNEQFF.

CDR3 DNA sequence: TGTGCCAGCAGTGAAGAGATCACAGATACGCAGTATTTT. It codes for CASSEEITDTQYF. V usage is TRBV2 and J usage is TRBJ2-3; D uncertain. The CDR3 contains 13 residues. Germline lookup yields CDR1 SNHLY and CDR2 FYNNEI. V was clipped by 1 base and J by 2 bases, with 4 bases between them.